The TCR beta chain under discussion was sequenced for a study of vaccination and CD4 T cells after COVID-19. The treatment here: roughly 10-day PBMC culture with coronavirus spike peptide pools or control peptides (ViraFEST assay). Germline V gene sequence: CDR1 SEHNR, CDR2 FQNEAQ (reference sequence). The CDR3 loop spans 14 amino acids. V gave up 2 bases and J gave up 5 bases; unmatched junction bases: 6. Cultured CD4+ T-cell DNA underwent Oncomine TCR Beta short-read sequencing. TCRdb re-analysed the PCR reads in MiXCR, keeping a single row per CDR3 protein. The sample holds around 25,000 distinct CDR3 sequences, approximately 39% seen once. Only a few counts were recorded for this clonotype. The antigen is unknown.

Sequences were obtained from CD4+ T cells from blood, cultured in vitro. V usage is TRBV7-9 and J usage is TRBJ2-7; 7 positions match TRBD1. This clonotype was sampled from a human donor who had recovered from COVID-19. CDR3 in amino acids: CASSLTGARNEQYF. The CDR3 region has the DNA TGTGCCAGCAGCTTAACAGGGGCGCGGAACGAGCAGTACTTC.